Listed here are 11 T cell receptor beta chains from one sample, sequenced in a study of patients and donors after allogeneic stem cell transplantation. TCRdb fed the RT-PCR reads into MiXCR, producing one record per CDR3 protein. There are approximately 200,000 distinct CDR3 sequences in the sample; approximately 41% occur only once, and approximately 32% lies in the top ten. The specimen was blood, either unsorted or a sorted T cell fraction (not recorded which). These receptors were taken from a human donor who was either an allogeneic HSCT recipient or a stem cell or donor lymphocyte infusion donor (not recorded which). It is not recorded whose cells these are; they may come from a transplant donor.

This clonotype was counted a few times. V is TRBV6-5 and J is TRBJ2-2; TRBD2 is a possible D gene (5 bases). The V end lost 8 bases, the J end lost 5 bases, and 9 bases lay between the germline ends. CDR3 length equals 12 residues. CDR1 and CDR2 from the germline V gene are MNHEY and SVGAGI. The chain's CDR3 is CASEGLTGELFF. The CDR3 DNA follows: TGTGCCAGCGAGGGCCTGACCGGGGAGCTGTTTTTT.

The chain couples TRBV18 to TRBJ1-1, with unresolved D. The germline gives CDR1 KGHSH, CDR2 LQKENI. This CDR3 comprises 11 residues. V lost 4 bases, J lost 5 bases, and 5 bases lay in between. CDR3 residues: CASSHKTEAFF. CDR3 coding DNA: TGTGCCAGCTCACACAAAACTGAAGCTTTCTTT.

CDR3 in amino acids: CSARDGEAFF. CDR3 coding DNA: TGCAGTGCTAGGGACGGAGAAGCTTTCTTT. The rearrangement uses TRBV20-1 and TRBJ1-1; no clear D. CDR3 length equals 10 residues. V was pared by 3 bases and J by 8 bases, with 7 bases between. The germline V gene encodes CDR1 DFQATT and CDR2 SNEGSKA (reference sequence).

The chain couples TRBV4-3 to TRBJ2-1, with 14 bases lining up with TRBD2. The CDR3 is 15 amino acids. From germline, CDR1 is LGHNA and CDR2 YSLEER. Germline trimming cut 1 base from V and 12 bases from J; bases unmatched to any gene: 5. The CDR3 DNA reads as TGCGCCAGCAGCCAAGCCGGGACTAGCGGGAGAGTGCAGTTCTTC. It codes for CASSQAGTSGRVQFF.

CDR3 nucleotide sequence: TGTGCCAGCAGTTTTCAGGGGAGAAGAAACACCATATATTTT. Its translation is CASSFQGRRNTIYF. V gene TRBV12-3 or TRBV12-4 combines with J gene TRBJ1-3; maybe TRBD1 (6 bases). V lost 3 bases, J lost 5 bases, and 11 bases lay in between. CDR3 length equals 14 residues.

This clonotype was seen a few times. The chain recombines TRBV13 with TRBJ1-1, with D tentatively TRBD1 (5 bases). The germline CDR1 and CDR2 sequences are PRHDT and FYEKMQ (reference sequence). V lost 5 bases and J 5 bases, leaving 12 bases between the germline ends. The CDR3 sequence is 13 residues long. The CDR3 nucleotides read TGTGCCAGCAGCCCCGCGGGGGGGACTGAAGCTTTCTTT. Translating it yields CASSPAGGTEAFF.

The chain employs TRBV20-1 and TRBJ2-1, with 9 nucleotides matching TRBD2. CDR3 length: 15 residues. Germline trimming cut 0 bases from V and 2 bases from J; bases unmatched to any gene: 2. The germline V gene has CDR1 DFQATT and CDR2 SNEGSKA (reference sequence). The CDR3 region is CSARDRLAAYNEQFF. The CDR3 DNA reads TGCAGTGCTAGAGATAGACTAGCGGCCTACAATGAGCAGTTCTTC.

V is TRBV9 and J is TRBJ2-2; D uncertain. The CDR3 is made up of 19 amino acids. With 4 bases removed from V and 0 bases from J, the gap between germline ends came to 22 bases. Germline loops: CDR1 SGDLS, CDR2 YYNGEE. CDR3 amino acids: CASSNSPTGRFANTGELFF. CDR3 sequence (DNA): TGTGCCAGCAGCAACTCCCCGACCGGGCGTTTTGCGAACACCGGGGAGCTGTTTTTT.

The gene calls are TRBV4-1 and TRBJ2-7, with 7 bases identical to TRBD2. V was clipped by 0 bases and J by 3 bases; unmatched bases: 5. CDR3 length equals 15 residues. Germline assignment: CDR1 MGHRA and CDR2 YSYEKL. CDR3 bases: TGCGCCAGCAGCCAAGAGGGGGAGGGCCTCTACGAGCAGTACTTC. Translation: CASSQEGEGLYEQYF.

CDR3: CASSFGLAGGGNIQYF. Written as DNA, the CDR3 is TGTGCCAGCAGCTTTGGACTAGCGGGAGGAGGAAACATTCAGTACTTC. The rearrangement links TRBV7-9 to TRBJ2-4, with TRBD2 matching 14 bases. Trimming cost V 3 bases and J 6 bases; bases outside gene matches: 4. The CDR3 consists of 16 residues. Germline V gene data show CDR1 as SEHNR and CDR2 as FQNEAQ (reference sequence).

This clonotype has only a few counts. The chain has TRBV4-2 and TRBJ2-1; D might be TRBD2 (5 bases). The CDR3 spans 16 residues. Germline V gives CDR1 LGHNA, CDR2 YNFKEQ. V was clipped by 0 bases and J by 6 bases, with 15 bases between them. The chain's CDR3 is CASSQDGEYGGNEQFF. CDR3 in DNA: TGTGCCAGCAGCCAAGATGGAGAGTACGGAGGCAATGAGCAGTTCTTC.